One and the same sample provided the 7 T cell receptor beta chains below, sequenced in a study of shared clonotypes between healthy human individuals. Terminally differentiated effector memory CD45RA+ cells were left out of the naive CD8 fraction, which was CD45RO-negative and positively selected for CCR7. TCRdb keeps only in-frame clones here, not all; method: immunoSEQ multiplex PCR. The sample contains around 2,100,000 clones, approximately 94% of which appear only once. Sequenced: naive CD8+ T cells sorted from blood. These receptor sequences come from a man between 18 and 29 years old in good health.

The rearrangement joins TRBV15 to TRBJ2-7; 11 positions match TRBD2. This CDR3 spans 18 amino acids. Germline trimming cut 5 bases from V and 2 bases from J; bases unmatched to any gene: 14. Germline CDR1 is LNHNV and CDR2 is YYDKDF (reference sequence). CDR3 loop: CATSPDTSGGITTYEQYF. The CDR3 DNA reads TGTGCCACCAGCCCTGACACTAGCGGGGGCATAACGACCTACGAGCAGTACTTC.

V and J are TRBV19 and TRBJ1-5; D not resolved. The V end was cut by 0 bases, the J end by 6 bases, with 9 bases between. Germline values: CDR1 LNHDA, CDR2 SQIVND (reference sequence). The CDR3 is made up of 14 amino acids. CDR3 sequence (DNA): TGTGCCAGTAGTATAGACGGGGAAGGTCAGCCCCAGCATTTT. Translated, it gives CASSIDGEGQPQHF.

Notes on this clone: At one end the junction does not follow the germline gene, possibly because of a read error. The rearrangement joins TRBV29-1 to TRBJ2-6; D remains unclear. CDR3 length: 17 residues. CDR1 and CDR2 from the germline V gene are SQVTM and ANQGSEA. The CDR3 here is CSVVFQATLSEANVLTF. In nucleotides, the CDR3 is TGCAGCGTTGTATTCCAGGCTACCCTTTCTGAGGCCAACGTCCTGACTTTC.

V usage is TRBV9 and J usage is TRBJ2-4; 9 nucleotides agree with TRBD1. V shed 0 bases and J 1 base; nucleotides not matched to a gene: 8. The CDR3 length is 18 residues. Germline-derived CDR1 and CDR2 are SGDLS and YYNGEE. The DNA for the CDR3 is TGTGCCAGCAGCGTAGGGGACAGGGTTGGGTGGGCCAAAAACATTCAGTACTTC. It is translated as CASSVGDRVGWAKNIQYF.

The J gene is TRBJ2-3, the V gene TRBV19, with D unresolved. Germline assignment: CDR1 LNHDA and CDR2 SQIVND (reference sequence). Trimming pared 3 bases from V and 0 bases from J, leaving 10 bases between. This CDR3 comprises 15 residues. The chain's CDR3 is CASSIRPTSTDTQYF. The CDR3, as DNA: TGTGCCAGTAGTATCCGGCCCACTAGCACAGATACGCAGTATTTT. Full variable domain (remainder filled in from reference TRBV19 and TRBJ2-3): DGGITQSPKYLFRKEGQNVTLSCEQNLNHDAMYWYRQDPGQGLRLIYYSQIVNDFQKGDIAEGYSVSREKKESFPLTVTSAQKNPTAFYLCASSIRPTSTDTQYFGPGTRLTVL.

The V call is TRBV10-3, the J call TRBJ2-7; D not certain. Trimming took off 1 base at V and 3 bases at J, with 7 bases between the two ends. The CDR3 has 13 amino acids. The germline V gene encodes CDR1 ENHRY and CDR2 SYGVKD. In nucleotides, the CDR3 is TGTGCCATCAGTGAGTATAGATACTACGAGCAGTACTTC. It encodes CAISEYRYYEQYF.

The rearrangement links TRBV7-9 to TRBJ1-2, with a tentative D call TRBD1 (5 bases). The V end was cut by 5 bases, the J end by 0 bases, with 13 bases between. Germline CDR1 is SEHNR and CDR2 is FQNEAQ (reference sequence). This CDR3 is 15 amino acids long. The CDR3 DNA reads TGTGCCAGCAGCCCCCCCGTGACAGCTAACTATGGCTACACCTTC. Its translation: CASSPPVTANYGYTF.